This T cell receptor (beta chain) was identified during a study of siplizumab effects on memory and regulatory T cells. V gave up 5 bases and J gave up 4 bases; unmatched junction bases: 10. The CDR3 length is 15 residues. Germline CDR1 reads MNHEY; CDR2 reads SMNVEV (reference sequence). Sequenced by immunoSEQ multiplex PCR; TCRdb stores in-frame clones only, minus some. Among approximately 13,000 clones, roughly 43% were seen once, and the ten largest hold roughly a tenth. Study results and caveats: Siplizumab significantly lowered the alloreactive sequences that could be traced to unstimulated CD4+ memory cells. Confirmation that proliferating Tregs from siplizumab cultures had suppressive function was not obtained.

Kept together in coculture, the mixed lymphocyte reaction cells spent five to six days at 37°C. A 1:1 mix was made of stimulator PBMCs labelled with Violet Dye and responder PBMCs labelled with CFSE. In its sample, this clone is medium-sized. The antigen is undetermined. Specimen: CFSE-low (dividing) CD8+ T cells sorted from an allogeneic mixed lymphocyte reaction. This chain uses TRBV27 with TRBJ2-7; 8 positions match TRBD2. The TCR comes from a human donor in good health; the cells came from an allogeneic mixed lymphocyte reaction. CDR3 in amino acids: CASSPGLGGAYEQYF. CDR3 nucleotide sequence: TGTGCCAGCAGTCCGGGACTAGGTGGGGCGTACGAGCAGTACTTC.